Shown below are 24 T cell receptor beta chains from a single sample sequenced in a study of blood T cell repertoires in COVID-19. Method: immunoSEQ multiplex PCR; TCRdb's copy keeps in-frame clones and lacks some. The sample holds some 200,000 clones, around 86% seen once. Sequencing used PBMCs or T cells enriched from blood (not recorded which). These receptors originate from a man in his thirties or forties in a cohort exposed to, infected with or recovered from COVID-19 (not recorded which).

The CDR3 reads CASSWAGAMWEQYF. CDR3 bases: TGTGCCAGCAGTTGGGCGGGAGCCATGTGGGAGCAGTACTTC. The J gene is TRBJ2-7, the V gene TRBV28; TRBD2 aligns across 7 bases. Per the germline V gene, CDR1 is MDHEN and CDR2 is SYDVKM. The CDR3 length is 14 residues. V lost 4 bases, J lost 7 bases, and 10 bases stayed unmatched. Together with reference TRBV28 and TRBJ2-7, the CDR3 gives the full variable domain: DVKVTQSSRYLVKRTGEKVFLECVQDMDHENMFWYRQDPGLGLRLIYFSYDVKMKEKGDIPEGYSVSREKKERFSLILESASTNQTSMYLCASSWAGAMWEQYFGPGTRLTVT.

The chain combines TRBV15 with TRBJ1-1; D is perhaps TRBD1 (6 bases). This CDR3 is 15 amino acids long. The germline gives CDR1 LNHNV, CDR2 YYDKDF (reference sequence). V dropped 2 bases and J dropped 2 bases, with 12 bases sitting between them. In DNA, the CDR3 is TGTGCCACCAGCAGATCCAGGGGCCTCAACACTGAAGCTTTCTTT. Translated: CATSRSRGLNTEAFF.

The rearrangement joins TRBV24-1 to TRBJ2-1; D perhaps matches TRBD2 (6 bases). V lost 4 bases and J 6 bases, leaving 18 bases between the germline ends. The CDR3 has 16 amino acids. Germline V gives CDR1 KGHDR, CDR2 SFDVKD. The CDR3 loop reads CATSDPTGGVVNEQFF. DNA for the CDR3: TGTGCCACCAGTGACCCTACCGGAGGGGTCGTCAATGAGCAGTTCTTC.

This clone has only one observation. This CDR3 is CASSLLLGSGSPLHF. CDR3 DNA: TGTGCCAGCAGCTTATTATTGGGTTCAGGTTCACCCCTCCACTTT. J is TRBJ1-6 and V is TRBV7-2; no firm D call. The V end was cut by 2 bases, the J end by 9 bases, with 14 bases between. CDR3 size: 15 residues. Germline V lookup: CDR1 SGHTA, CDR2 FQGNSA.

The gene calls are TRBV9 and TRBJ1-2; tentative D call: TRBD1 (5 bases). Germline assignment: CDR1 SGDLS and CDR2 YYNGEE. CDR3 length: 15 amino acids. The ends were cut back, 3 bases at V and 4 bases at J, with 16 bases in the middle. The CDR3 DNA reads as TGTGCCAGCAGCGCAGGAAGGGGCCATGGCTATGGCTACACCTTC. Protein product: CASSAGRGHGYGYTF. The full variable domain, rest sourced from reference TRBV9 and TRBJ1-2, is DSGVTQTPKHLITATGQRVTLRCSPRSGDLSVYWYQQSLDQGLQFLIQYYNGEERAKGNILERFSAQQFPDLHSELNLSSLELGDSALYFCASSAGRGHGYGYTFGSGTRLTVV.

V and J are TRBV5-1 and TRBJ2-7, with a possible D match to TRBD1 (6 bases). V shed 3 bases and J shed 7 bases, with 17 bases lying between them. Germline V gene sequence: CDR1 SGHRS, CDR2 YFSETQ. The CDR3 runs to 14 residues. The CDR3 here is CASSYKTGTGEQYF. The CDR3 region has the DNA TGCGCCAGCAGCTACAAGACAGGCACGGGGGAGCAGTACTTC.

This chain connects TRBV14 to TRBJ1-3, with D possibly being TRBD1 (6 bases). Trimming removed 1 base at V and 2 bases at J, with 9 bases between. CDR1 is SGHDN, CDR2 FVKESK, per germline. This CDR3 comprises 15 residues. The CDR3 bases are TGTGCCAGCAGCCAAGGACAGGCCCCTGGAAACACCATATATTTT. Encoded protein: CASSQGQAPGNTIYF.

J is TRBJ2-7 and V is TRBV27; TRBD2 is a possible D gene (7 bases). Germline-derived CDR1 and CDR2 are MNHEY and SMNVEV (reference sequence). V lost 6 bases and J lost 9, with 21 bases in between. The CDR3 is made up of 14 amino acids. The chain's CDR3 is CASRLDSLRGGQYF. CDR3 nucleotide sequence: TGTGCCAGCAGGCTGGACAGCCTAAGGGGGGGGCAGTACTTC.

The genes are TRBV2 and TRBJ2-7; D is perhaps TRBD2 (7 bases). The CDR3 consists of 15 residues. Trimming took 4 bases from V and 4 from J, leaving 17 bases between them. The V gene's germline CDR1 is SNHLY and CDR2 FYNNEI. DNA for the CDR3: TGTGCCAGCAGTGTACTAGCGCAGGGGAATTACGAGCAGTACTTC. This encodes CASSVLAQGNYEQYF.

Here the CDR3 reads CASNGRTGSTNTEAFF. In DNA form, the CDR3 reads TGTGCCAGCAACGGTAGGACAGGGAGCACGAACACTGAAGCTTTCTTT. The chain joins TRBV28 to TRBJ1-1, with 8 bases that match TRBD1. The junction had 11 bases not matched to a gene; V was cut back by 7 bases and J by 1 base. CDR1 and CDR2 (germline): MDHEN, SYDVKM. This CDR3 region has 16 residues.

The chain carries TRBV29-1 and TRBJ2-7, with TRBD1 matching 10 bases. The CDR3 is 14 residues long. V dropped 4 bases and J dropped 0; count of bases not matched to a gene: 3. The V gene's germline CDR1 is SQVTM and CDR2 ANQGSEA. In DNA, the CDR3 is TGCAGCGTTGGCCGGGACAGGGGCTCCTACGAGCAGTACTTC. Its protein is CSVGRDRGSYEQYF.

The CDR3 reads CASSLAGQGNNSPLHF. CDR3 nucleotides: TGCGCCAGCAGCTTGGCAGGGCAAGGAAATAATTCACCCCTCCACTTT. The J gene is TRBJ1-6, the V gene TRBV5-1; tentatively, D is TRBD1 (5 bases). Trimming shortened V by 0 bases and J by 5 bases, and 12 bases separated the two germline ends. Germline V lookup: CDR1 SGHRS, CDR2 YFSETQ. CDR3 size: 16 residues.

The rearrangement links TRBV12-3 or TRBV12-4 to TRBJ1-1, with D hard to call. This CDR3 has 12 amino acids. Trimming removed 2 bases from V and 7 bases from J, with 8 bases in between. CDR3 sequence: CASSLSSLEAFF. The CDR3 region has the DNA TGTGCCAGCAGTTTATCAAGCCTTGAAGCTTTCTTT.

The chain carries TRBV19 and TRBJ2-2; perhaps TRBD1 as D (6 bases). The length of the CDR3 is 15 residues. V was clipped by 5 bases and J by 0 bases, with 10 bases between them. The germline V gene has CDR1 LNHDA and CDR2 SQIVND (reference sequence). CDR3 DNA sequence: TGTGCCAGTAGTCCCGGGACACCGAACACCGGGGAGCTGTTTTTT. It specifies CASSPGTPNTGELFF.

The sample holds one count of this clone. The chain uses TRBV5-1 and TRBJ2-7, with 9 bases matching TRBD1. V was pared by 1 base and J by 4 bases, with 3 bases of the junction left unmatched. CDR1 SGHRS and CDR2 YFSETQ come from the germline V gene. The CDR3 is 14 residues long. The CDR3 loop reads CASSLRDRVYEQYF. DNA for the CDR3: TGCGCCAGCAGCTTGCGGGACAGGGTGTACGAGCAGTACTTC. Supplemented by reference TRBV5-1 and TRBJ2-7, the full variable domain reads KAGVTQTPRYLIKTRGQQVTLSCSPISGHRSVSWYQQTPGQGLQFLFEYFSETQRNKGNFPGRFSGRQFSNSRSEMNVSTLELGDSALYLCASSLRDRVYEQYFGPGTRLTVT.

The V and J genes are TRBV7-6 and TRBJ1-3; D call uncertain. Deletions cut 2 bases from V and 1 base from J, with 9 bases between. CDR3 size: 15 residues. Per the germline V gene, CDR1 is SGHVS and CDR2 is FNYEAQ. As DNA, the CDR3 is TGTGCCAGCAGCTTAAACCCGGGGTCTGGAAACACCATATATTTT. Translating gives CASSLNPGSGNTIYF.

The genes are TRBV28 and TRBJ1-5; D may be TRBD1 (5 bases). Per germline, CDR1 MDHEN and CDR2 SYDVKM. V lost 5 bases and J 5 bases, leaving 16 bases between the germline ends. CDR3 length equals 15 residues. The CDR3 DNA sequence: TGTGCCAGCAGTACAGGCGATAGGGTCTATCAGCCCCAGCATTTT. This gives the protein CASSTGDRVYQPQHF.

Only a few counts were recorded for this clone. V is TRBV6-5 and J is TRBJ1-5, with TRBD1 matching 8 bases. This CDR3 has 15 residues. J was trimmed by 4 bases and V by 6 bases; bases with no gene match: 8. CDR1 MNHEY and CDR2 SVGAGI come from the germline V gene. The CDR3 sequence: CASSHRGVRNQPQHF. The CDR3 nucleotides are TGTGCCAGCAGCCACAGGGGGGTTCGGAATCAGCCCCAGCATTTT.

This chain links TRBV24-1 with TRBJ2-2, with TRBD1 identical over 7 bases. Germline V gene sequence: CDR1 KGHDR, CDR2 SFDVKD. The CDR3 has 16 residues. Losses at the gene ends were 4 bases for V and 2 bases for J; bases not matched to a gene: 6. In DNA, the CDR3 is TGTGCCACCAGTGAACCGGGACAGAGAAACACCGGGGAGCTGTTTTTT. Its translation: CATSEPGQRNTGELFF.

This chain joins TRBV5-4 and TRBJ2-7, with 7 bases that match TRBD1. Germline V lookup: CDR1 SGHNT, CDR2 YYREEE (reference sequence). V trimming: 3 bases; J trimming: 6 bases; junction bases outside the gene matches: 9. The CDR3 is 14 residues long. The CDR3 loop reads CASSSGTVIGEQYF. The CDR3 DNA reads TGTGCCAGCAGCTCCGGGACAGTGATTGGCGAGCAGTACTTC.

The gene calls are TRBV28 and TRBJ2-1, with unresolved D. Trimming cost V 3 bases and J 2 bases, with 23 bases left between them. This CDR3 comprises 19 residues. Germline-derived CDR1 and CDR2 are MDHEN and SYDVKM. The CDR3, as DNA: TGTGCCAGCAGTTTCCCTATCTCCGGTAGGAACAGACCCTACAATGAGCAGTTCTTC. Amino acids: CASSFPISGRNRPYNEQFF.

This chain joins TRBV27 and TRBJ2-1; 10 bases line up with TRBD2. This CDR3 has 15 residues. Germline CDR1 reads MNHEY; CDR2 reads SMNVEV (reference sequence). V lost 8 bases and J lost 2; bases outside the gene matches: 6. The CDR3 coding sequence is TGTGCCAGCGGTGCCGGGACTAGCGCCTACAATGAGCAGTTCTTC. Protein product: CASGAGTSAYNEQFF.

This rearrangement joins TRBV5-1 to TRBJ1-2, with a tentative D call TRBD1 (5 bases). The CDR3 has 13 amino acids. Trimming removed 0 bases from V and 2 bases from J, with 5 bases in between. Germline V gives CDR1 SGHRS, CDR2 YFSETQ. CDR3 sequence (DNA): TGCGCCAGCAGCTTGGGACAGAACTATGGCTACACCTTC. Translation: CASSLGQNYGYTF.

The chain is built from TRBV4-1 and TRBJ2-7; 10 bases fit TRBD2. This CDR3 has 15 amino acids. CDR1 and CDR2 from the germline V gene are MGHRA and YSYEKL. V trimming: 2 bases; J trimming: 3 bases; junction bases outside the gene matches: 4. The CDR3 sequence: CASSQPTSGYYEQYF. Here the CDR3 DNA reads TGCGCCAGCAGCCAACCGACTAGCGGGTACTACGAGCAGTACTTC.